The 10 T cell receptor beta chains reported below all come from one sample, sequenced in a study of shared clonotypes between healthy human individuals. The repertoire was sequenced with immunoSEQ multiplex PCR; TCRdb's copy has only in-frame clones and lacks some. The table shows roughly 1,000,000 clones, with about 84% occurring only once. The sample consisted of memory CD4+ T cells from PBMCs. Specified subset: CD45RA-negative fraction. Receptor source: a man younger than 35 in good health. Some clones in this sample may be carry-over from other donors' samples.

This clone was seen ten or more times. The CDR3 loop reads CASTDQGVNTEAFF. CDR3 coding DNA: TGTGCCAGCACTGACCAGGGGGTGAACACTGAAGCTTTCTTT. The chain is built from TRBV2 and TRBJ1-1; 7 positions agree with TRBD1. Germline CDR1 reads SNHLY; CDR2 reads FYNNEI. J lost 0 bases, V lost 7 bases, and 5 bases had no gene match. This CDR3 is 14 amino acids long.

This rearrangement joins TRBV10-1 to TRBJ2-7; 8 bases match TRBD1. CDR3 length: 15 residues. With V trimmed by 3 bases and J by 6 bases, 10 bases remained unmatched. Germline lookup yields CDR1 WNHNN and CDR2 SYGVQD (reference sequence). CDR3 nucleotides: TGCGCCAGCAGTGACGACAGCAGGGGGCCACGCGAGCAGTACTTC. Translating gives CASSDDSRGPREQYF.

Concerning this clone itself: This CDR3 is also generated by other DNA sequences in the sample. V and J are TRBV27 and TRBJ1-1; D call uncertain. Germline loops: CDR1 MNHEY, CDR2 SMNVEV (reference sequence). The ends were cut back, 2 bases at V and 1 base at J, with 5 bases in the middle. The CDR3 covers 13 residues. The CDR3 DNA reads as TGTGCCAGCAGTTTAGGTAGGAACACTGAAGCTTTCTTT. Translated, it gives CASSLGRNTEAFF.

In this sample, this clone turned up once. This chain connects TRBV5-1 to TRBJ2-7; the match to TRBD2 covers 10 bases. V dropped 0 bases and J dropped 6; count of bases not matched to a gene: 0. CDR1 SGHRS and CDR2 YFSETQ come from the germline V gene. This CDR3 spans 13 amino acids. This CDR3 is CASSLASGSEQYF. CDR3 bases: TGCGCCAGCAGCTTGGCTAGCGGGAGCGAGCAGTACTTC.

The V call is TRBV28, the J call TRBJ2-1; 7 bases are shared with TRBD1. Losses at the gene ends were 5 bases for V and 0 bases for J; bases not matched to a gene: 10. The length of the CDR3 is 17 residues. Germline V gene sequence: CDR1 MDHEN, CDR2 SYDVKM. The CDR3 DNA follows: TGTGCCAGCAGTCCCAGACAGGGAAGGAGCTCCTACAATGAGCAGTTCTTC. It codes for CASSPRQGRSSYNEQFF.

The V gene is TRBV6-5, the J gene TRBJ2-1; possible D gene TRBD1, 6 bases. Deletions cut 6 bases from V and 7 bases from J, with 13 bases between. This CDR3 has 13 residues. The germline CDR1 and CDR2 sequences are MNHEY and SVGAGI. The CDR3 is CASRGDTANEQFF. The DNA for the CDR3 is TGTGCCAGCAGGGGGGACACTGCGAATGAGCAGTTCTTC.

This chain links TRBV2 with TRBJ2-2; 7 nucleotides align to TRBD2. This CDR3 has 14 amino acids. Germline V gene lookup returns CDR1 SNHLY and CDR2 FYNNEI. Losses at the gene ends were 6 bases for V and 3 bases for J; bases not matched to a gene: 4. The CDR3 protein is CASRATSYTGELFF. In DNA, the CDR3 is TGTGCCAGCAGGGCGACTAGCTACACCGGGGAGCTGTTTTTT.

This chain connects TRBV5-1 to TRBJ2-2; D gene unclear. This CDR3 has 15 amino acids. Trimming shortened V by 0 bases and J by 5 bases, and 11 bases separated the two germline ends. The germline gives CDR1 SGHRS, CDR2 YFSETQ. The CDR3 nucleotides read TGCGCCAGCAGCTTGGTTACTGGGAAGACCGGGGAGCTGTTTTTT. Amino acid sequence: CASSLVTGKTGELFF.

Worth noting for this clone: Other nucleotide sequences in the sample specify the same CDR3. This sequence joins TRBV2 and TRBJ2-5; D is unclear. Trimming stripped 8 bases from V and 2 bases from J, with 9 bases between. The CDR3 is 12 residues long. Germline lookup yields CDR1 SNHLY and CDR2 FYNNEI. The CDR3 nucleotides read TGTGCCAGCTCCCGAGAACAAGAGACCCAGTACTTC. Protein product: CASSREQETQYF.

The V gene is TRBV5-1, the J gene TRBJ2-1, with D unclear. The CDR3 sequence is 14 residues long. Trimming removed 0 bases at V and 7 bases at J, with 11 bases between. Germline values: CDR1 SGHRS, CDR2 YFSETQ. For the CDR3, the DNA is TGCGCCAGCAGCTTGGATGCGCTTGTAAATGAGCAGTTCTTC. Translated, it gives CASSLDALVNEQFF.